One and the same sample provided the 3 T cell receptor beta chains below, sequenced in a study of sequential checkpoint blockade in melanoma. Specified treatment: randomized to nivolumab then ipilimumab (arm A) or the reverse (arm B). Assay used: immunoSEQ multiplex PCR; TCRdb lists only in-frame clones, some missing. The sample holds about 3,300 clones, roughly 24% seen once. The sample here was tumor tissue (inferred from file names), taken from a patient given nivolumab and ipilimumab in sequence. These receptors all come from a human donor with melanoma.

This chain links TRBV5-1 with TRBJ2-6; perhaps D is TRBD1 or TRBD2 (5 bases each). Germline values: CDR1 SGHRS, CDR2 YFSETQ. The V and J ends lost 3 bases and 0 bases respectively, with 13 bases between them. The CDR3 consists of 17 residues. CDR3 region: CASSSGRAVSGANVLTF. The CDR3 DNA follows: TGCGCCAGCAGCTCGGGACGGGCTGTCTCTGGGGCCAACGTCCTGACTTTC.

The CDR3 nucleotides are TGTGCCAGTAGTACCCGACAGGGAAATGAGCAGTTCTTC. Translation: CASSTRQGNEQFF. The chain joins TRBV19 to TRBJ2-1, with 7 bases fitting TRBD1. Germline loops: CDR1 LNHDA, CDR2 SQIVND (reference sequence). J lost 7 bases, V lost 4 bases, and 4 bases had no gene match. This CDR3 comprises 13 residues.

This clone came up a few times. V and J are TRBV4-1 and TRBJ1-1; D not resolved. Trimming stripped 0 bases from V and 0 bases from J, with 11 bases between. Germline V gives CDR1 MGHRA, CDR2 YSYEKL. This CDR3 comprises 16 residues. The CDR3 here is CASSQEGTALNTEAFF. CDR3 nucleotide sequence: TGCGCCAGCAGCCAAGAGGGTACAGCCCTGAACACTGAAGCTTTCTTT.